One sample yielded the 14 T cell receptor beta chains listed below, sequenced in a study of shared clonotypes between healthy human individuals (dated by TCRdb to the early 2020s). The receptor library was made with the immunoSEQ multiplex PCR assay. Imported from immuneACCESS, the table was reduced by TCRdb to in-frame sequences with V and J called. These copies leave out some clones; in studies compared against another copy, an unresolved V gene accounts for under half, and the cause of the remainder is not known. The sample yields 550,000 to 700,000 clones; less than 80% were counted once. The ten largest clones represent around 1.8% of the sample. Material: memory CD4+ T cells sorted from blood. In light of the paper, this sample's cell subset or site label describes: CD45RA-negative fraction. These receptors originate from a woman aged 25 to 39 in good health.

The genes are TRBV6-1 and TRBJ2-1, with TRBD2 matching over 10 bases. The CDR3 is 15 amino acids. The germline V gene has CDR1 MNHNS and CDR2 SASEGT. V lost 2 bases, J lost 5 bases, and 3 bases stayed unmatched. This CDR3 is CASSEPGLAHNEQFF. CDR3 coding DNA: TGTGCCAGCAGTGAACCGGGACTAGCGCACAATGAGCAGTTCTTC.

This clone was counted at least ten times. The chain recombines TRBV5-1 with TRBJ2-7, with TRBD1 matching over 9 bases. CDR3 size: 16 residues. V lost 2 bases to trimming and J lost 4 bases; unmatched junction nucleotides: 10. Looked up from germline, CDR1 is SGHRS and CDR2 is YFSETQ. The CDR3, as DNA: TGCGCCAGCAGCTTAGCCTCCGGGACAGGGATTTACGAGCAGTACTTC. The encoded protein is CASSLASGTGIYEQYF.

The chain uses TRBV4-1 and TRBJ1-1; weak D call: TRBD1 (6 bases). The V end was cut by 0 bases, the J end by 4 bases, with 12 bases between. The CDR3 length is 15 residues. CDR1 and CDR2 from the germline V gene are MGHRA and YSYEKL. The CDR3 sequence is CASSQEGAGGTEAFF. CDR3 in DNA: TGCGCCAGCAGCCAAGAGGGGGCGGGTGGCACTGAAGCTTTCTTT.

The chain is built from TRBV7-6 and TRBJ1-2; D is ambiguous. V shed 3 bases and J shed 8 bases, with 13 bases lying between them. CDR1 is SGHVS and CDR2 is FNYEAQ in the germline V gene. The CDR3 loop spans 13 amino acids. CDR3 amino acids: CASSFSGREGYTF. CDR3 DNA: TGTGCCAGCAGCTTCAGTGGGAGGGAAGGCTACACCTTC.

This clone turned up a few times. The CDR3: CASSFRINTPHGYTF. The DNA for the CDR3 is TGTGCCAGCAGTTTTAGGATTAACACCCCCCATGGCTACACCTTC. This chain uses TRBV28 with TRBJ1-2; D remains unclear. V lost 3 bases and J 6 bases, leaving 17 bases between the germline ends. The germline gives CDR1 MDHEN, CDR2 SYDVKM. The CDR3 has 15 amino acids.

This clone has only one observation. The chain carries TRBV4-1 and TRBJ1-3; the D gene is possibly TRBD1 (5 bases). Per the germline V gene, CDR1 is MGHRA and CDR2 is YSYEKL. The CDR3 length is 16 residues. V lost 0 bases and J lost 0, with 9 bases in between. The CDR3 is CASSQDPGNSGNTIYF. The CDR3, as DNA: TGCGCCAGCAGCCAAGATCCAGGGAACTCTGGAAACACCATATATTTT.

The CDR3 region has the DNA TGCAGCGTTCGGGCGAGTTGGGTAAATGAGCAGTTCTTC. Protein product: CSVRASWVNEQFF. The V call is TRBV29-1, the J call TRBJ2-1; D call uncertain. CDR1 and CDR2 from the germline V gene are SQVTM and ANQGSEA. This CDR3 is built from 13 residues. V was trimmed by 5 bases and J by 7 bases, leaving 15 bases between them.

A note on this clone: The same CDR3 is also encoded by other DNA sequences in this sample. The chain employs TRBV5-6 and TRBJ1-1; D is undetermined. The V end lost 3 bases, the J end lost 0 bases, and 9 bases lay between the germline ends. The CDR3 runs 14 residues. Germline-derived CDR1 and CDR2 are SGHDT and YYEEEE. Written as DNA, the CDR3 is TGTGCCAGCAGCTCCCGGGGAATGAACACTGAAGCTTTCTTT. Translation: CASSSRGMNTEAFF. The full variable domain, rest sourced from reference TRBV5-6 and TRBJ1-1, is DAGVTQSPTHLIKTRGQQVTLRCSPKSGHDTVSWYQQALGQGPQFIFQYYEEEERQRGNFPDRFSGHQFPNYSSELNVNALLLGDSALYLCASSSRGMNTEAFFGQGTRLTVV.

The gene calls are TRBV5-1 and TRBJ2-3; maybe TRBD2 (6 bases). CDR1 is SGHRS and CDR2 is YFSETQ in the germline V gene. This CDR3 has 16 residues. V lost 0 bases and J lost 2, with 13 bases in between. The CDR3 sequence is CASSLEGRSDTDTQYF. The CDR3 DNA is TGCGCCAGCAGCTTGGAGGGGAGGTCCGACACAGATACGCAGTATTTT.

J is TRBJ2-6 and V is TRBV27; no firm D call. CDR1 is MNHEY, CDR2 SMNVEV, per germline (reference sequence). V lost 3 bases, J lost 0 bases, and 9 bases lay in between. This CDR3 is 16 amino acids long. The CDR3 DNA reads TGTGCCAGCAGTTTCTTACAACCCTCTGGGGCCAACGTCCTGACTTTC. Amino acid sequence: CASSFLQPSGANVLTF.

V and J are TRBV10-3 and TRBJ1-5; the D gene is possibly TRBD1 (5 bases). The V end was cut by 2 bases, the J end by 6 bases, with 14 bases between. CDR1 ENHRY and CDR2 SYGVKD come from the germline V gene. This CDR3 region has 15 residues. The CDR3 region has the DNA TGTGCCATCAGTGAGGCAGGGTATGAGCTTCAGCCCCAGCATTTT. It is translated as CAISEAGYELQPQHF.

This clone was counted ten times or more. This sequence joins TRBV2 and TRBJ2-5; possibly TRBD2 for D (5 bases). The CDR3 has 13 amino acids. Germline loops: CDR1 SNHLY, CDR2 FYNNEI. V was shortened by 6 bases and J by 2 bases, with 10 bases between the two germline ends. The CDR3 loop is CASRRRTQETQYF. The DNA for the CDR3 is TGTGCCAGCAGAAGGAGGACTCAAGAGACCCAGTACTTC.

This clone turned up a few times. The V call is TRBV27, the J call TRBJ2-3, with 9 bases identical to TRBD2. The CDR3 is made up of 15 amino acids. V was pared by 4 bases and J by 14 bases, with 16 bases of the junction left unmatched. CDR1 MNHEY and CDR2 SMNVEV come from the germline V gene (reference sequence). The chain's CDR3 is CASSSSGTASPRLYF. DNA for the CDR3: TGTGCCAGCAGTTCTAGCGGGACGGCTAGTCCCCGGTTGTATTTT.

This CDR3 is CASRGWNEQFF. The CDR3 DNA reads TGTGCCAGCAGGGGGTGGAATGAGCAGTTCTTC. The chain links TRBV6-1 to TRBJ2-1, with D unclear. The length of the CDR3 is 11 residues. Germline values: CDR1 MNHNS, CDR2 SASEGT. The V end was cut by 6 bases, the J end by 7 bases, with 7 bases between.